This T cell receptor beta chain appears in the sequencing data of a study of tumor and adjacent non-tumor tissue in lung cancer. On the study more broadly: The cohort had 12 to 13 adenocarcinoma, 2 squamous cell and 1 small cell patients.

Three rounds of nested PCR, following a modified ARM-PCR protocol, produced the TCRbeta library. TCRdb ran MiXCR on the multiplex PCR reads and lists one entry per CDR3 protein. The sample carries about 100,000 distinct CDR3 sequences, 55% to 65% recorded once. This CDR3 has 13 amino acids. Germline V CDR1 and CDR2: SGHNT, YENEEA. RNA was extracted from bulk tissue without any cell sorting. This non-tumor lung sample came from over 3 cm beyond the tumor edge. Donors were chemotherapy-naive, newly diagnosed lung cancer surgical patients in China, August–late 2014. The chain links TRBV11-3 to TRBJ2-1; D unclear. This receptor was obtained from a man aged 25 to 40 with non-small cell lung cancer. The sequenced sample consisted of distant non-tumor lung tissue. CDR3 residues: CVNSPTPGNEQFF. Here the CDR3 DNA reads TGTGTCAACAGTCCCACACCTGGCAATGAGCAGTTCTTC.